A single T cell receptor (beta chain) is shown here with its context. This CDR3 spans 15 amino acids. V shed 4 bases and J 5 bases; nucleotides not matched to a gene: 5. The germline V gene encodes CDR1 ENHRY and CDR2 SYGVKD. The protocol was immunoSEQ multiplex PCR, while the TCRdb copy is restricted to in-frame clones and leaves out a portion. The sample holds 250,000 to 350,000 clones; around 90% are singletons and the top ten take 0.94%. This record comes from a study of blood T cell repertoires in COVID-19. The TCR comes from a woman aged 40-49 years who had recovered from COVID-19. Material for sequencing was peripheral blood. This chain connects TRBV10-3 to TRBJ2-1; 10 bases match TRBD2. The CDR3 DNA is TGTGCCATCAGTGGCCTAGCGGGAGCAGACAATGAGCAGTTCTTC. It is translated as CAISGLAGADNEQFF.